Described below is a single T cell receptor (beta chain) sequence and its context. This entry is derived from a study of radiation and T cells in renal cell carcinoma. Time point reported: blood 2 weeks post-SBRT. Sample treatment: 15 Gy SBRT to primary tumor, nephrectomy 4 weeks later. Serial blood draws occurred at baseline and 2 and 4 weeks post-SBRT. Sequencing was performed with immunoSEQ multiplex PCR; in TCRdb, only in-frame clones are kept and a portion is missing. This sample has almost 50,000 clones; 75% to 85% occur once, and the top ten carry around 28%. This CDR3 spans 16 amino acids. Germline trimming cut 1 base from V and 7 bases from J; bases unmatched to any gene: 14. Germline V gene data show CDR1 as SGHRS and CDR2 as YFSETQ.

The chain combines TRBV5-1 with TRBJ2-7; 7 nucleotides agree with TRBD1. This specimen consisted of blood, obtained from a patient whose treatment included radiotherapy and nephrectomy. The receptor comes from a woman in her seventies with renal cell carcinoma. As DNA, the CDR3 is TGCGCCAGCAGCTTGCTTACAGGGGAATCTGGGAGAGAGCAGTACTTC. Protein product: CASSLLTGESGREQYF.